These 20 T cell receptor beta chains came from one sample sequenced in a study of blood T cell repertoires in COVID-19. Repertoires were generated with immunoSEQ multiplex PCR, while TCRdb's copy carries only in-frame clones and drops some. The data hold over 85,000 clones, with around 86% observed a single time. Sequencing was performed on peripheral blood. These receptors came from a woman aged 70 to 79 with acute or convalescent COVID-19.

This clone has just a few counts. The chain links TRBV7-9 to TRBJ2-7; perhaps TRBD1 as D (5 bases). The CDR3 runs to 12 residues. V was trimmed by 3 bases and J by 6 bases, leaving 9 bases between them. The germline V gene has CDR1 SEHNR and CDR2 FQNEAQ (reference sequence). CDR3 sequence: CASSFTGPEQYF. The CDR3 nucleotides are TGTGCCAGCAGCTTTACAGGTCCCGAGCAGTACTTC.

The chain is built from TRBV30 and TRBJ1-1, with D maybe TRBD1 (5 bases). Germline-derived CDR1 and CDR2 are GTSNPN and SVGIG (reference sequence). V shed 0 bases and J shed 4 bases, with 15 bases lying between them. There are 15 residues in the CDR3. CDR3 protein: CAWSVLAGSSTEAFF. CDR3 bases: TGTGCCTGGAGTGTACTTGCAGGGTCGAGCACTGAAGCTTTCTTT.

The chain couples TRBV18 to TRBJ1-5, with a weak D call TRBD1 (5 bases). In germline, CDR1 is KGHSH, CDR2 LQKENI. V lost 3 bases to trimming and J lost 7 bases, with 16 bases between them. This CDR3 is 15 amino acids long. CDR3 DNA: TGTGCCAGCTCACCGTTGAGTCAGGGTGAGCAGCCCCAGCATTTT. Translated: CASSPLSQGEQPQHF. The variable domain in full, with the rest retrieved from reference TRBV18 and TRBJ1-5, is NAGVMQNPRHLVRRRGQEARLRCSPMKGHSHVYWYRQLPEEGLKFMVYLQKENIIDESGMPKERFSAEFPKEGPSILRIQQVVRGDSAAYFCASSPLSQGEQPQHFGDGTRLSIL.

The gene calls are TRBV11-2 and TRBJ2-5, with TRBD1 matching over 10 bases. The length of the CDR3 is 16 residues. Trimming removed 5 bases from V and 4 bases from J; junction bases left unmatched: 10. Germline V gene data show CDR1 as SGHAT and CDR2 as FQNNGV. The CDR3 reads CASSPSSGDRGETQYF. CDR3 coding DNA: TGTGCCAGCAGCCCATCGTCCGGGGACAGGGGAGAGACCCAGTACTTC.

This clone was seen just once. V is TRBV30 and J is TRBJ2-1, with 9 bases fitting TRBD2. Trimming took 1 base from V and 6 from J; bases not matched to a gene: 10. The CDR3 has 16 residues. Germline CDR1 is GTSNPN and CDR2 is SVGIG (reference sequence). The CDR3 nucleotides are TGTGCCTGGAGTGCCCAGCGTAGCGGGGGAAGCAATGAGCAGTTCTTC. Its protein product is CAWSAQRSGGSNEQFF.

The V and J genes are TRBV19 and TRBJ1-5; unclear D gene. Trimming left V 2 bases short and J 8 bases short, with 4 bases between. Looked up from germline, CDR1 is LNHDA and CDR2 is SQIVND (reference sequence). There are 11 residues in the CDR3. The CDR3 nucleotides are TGTGCCAGTAGTATACCTAAGCCCCAGCATTTT. Amino acids: CASSIPKPQHF.

This rearrangement joins TRBV7-2 to TRBJ2-7; possibly TRBD2 for D (7 bases). Germline V lookup: CDR1 SGHTA, CDR2 FQGNSA. Trimming removed 5 bases at V and 3 bases at J, with 11 bases between. CDR3 length: 13 residues. CDR3 loop: CASSLGGGYEQYF. CDR3 sequence (DNA): TGTGCCAGCAGCCTAGGGGGGGGCTACGAGCAGTACTTC.

The J gene is TRBJ2-3, the V gene TRBV2; 7 bases map to TRBD1. CDR1 and CDR2 (germline): SNHLY, FYNNEI. The CDR3 length is 14 residues. V trimming: 4 bases; J trimming: 2 bases; junction bases outside the gene matches: 3. The CDR3 is CASSGTGYTDTQYF. Written as DNA, the CDR3 is TGTGCCAGCAGTGGGACAGGATACACAGATACGCAGTATTTT.

This clone was detected only a few times. The V gene is TRBV28, the J gene TRBJ1-2; 9 nucleotides align to TRBD1. The CDR3 totals 15 residues. V lost 6 bases and J lost 0; bases outside the gene matches: 5. Per germline, CDR1 MDHEN and CDR2 SYDVKM. CDR3 protein: CASSPGQGSNYGYTF. DNA for the CDR3: TGTGCCAGCAGCCCCGGACAGGGGTCTAACTATGGCTACACCTTC.

The rearrangement joins TRBV2 to TRBJ1-4; 7 bases match TRBD1. The CDR3 consists of 15 residues. Trimming cost V 8 bases and J 7 bases; bases outside gene matches: 13. Germline values: CDR1 SNHLY, CDR2 FYNNEI. The CDR3: CASRTRQGVGEKLFF. In nucleotides, the CDR3 is TGTGCCAGCCGTACTCGACAGGGCGTAGGTGAAAAACTGTTTTTT.

This clone has only one observation. The rearrangement uses TRBV7-2 and TRBJ2-3; unclear D gene. The germline V gene encodes CDR1 SGHTA and CDR2 FQGNSA. CDR3 size: 12 residues. V lost 5 bases and J lost 0, with 3 bases in between. Written as DNA, the CDR3 is TGTGCCAGCAGCCCGAGCACAGATACGCAGTATTTT. This sequence encodes CASSPSTDTQYF.

This rearrangement joins TRBV29-1 to TRBJ1-4, with 9 bases that match TRBD1. The CDR3 is 13 amino acids. The germline V gene has CDR1 SQVTM and CDR2 ANQGSEA. J lost 8 bases, V lost 7 bases, and 8 bases had no gene match. CDR3 DNA sequence: TGCAGCGCAGAACAGGGGGCGAGCGAAAAACTGTTTTTT. The encoded protein is CSAEQGASEKLFF.

This clone turned up a few times. The rearrangement uses TRBV24-1 and TRBJ1-2, with D perhaps TRBD1 (5 bases). This CDR3 has 14 amino acids. The germline V and J ends were trimmed by 6 bases and 3 bases, with 13 bases remaining between them. Germline CDR1 KGHDR, CDR2 SFDVKD. The CDR3 loop reads CATSPRDSYYGYTF. CDR3 DNA sequence: TGTGCCACCAGTCCGAGAGACAGCTACTATGGCTACACCTTC.

The sample holds a few counts of this clone. CDR3 DNA: TGTGCCAGCAGCGAGGGGGCCTTGAATGGCTACACCTTC. Amino acid sequence: CASSEGALNGYTF. The chain has TRBV12-3 or TRBV12-4 and TRBJ1-2, with 7 bases identical to TRBD1. V gave up 6 bases and J gave up 6 bases; unmatched junction bases: 7. The CDR3 is made up of 13 amino acids.

This clone was recorded only once. The chain is built from TRBV18 and TRBJ2-7; TRBD1 matches 8 bases. Trimming took 6 bases from V and 6 from J; bases not matched to a gene: 16. The CDR3 covers 16 residues. Germline V lookup: CDR1 KGHSH, CDR2 LQKENI. The DNA for the CDR3 is TGTGCCAGCTCGGCAGGAGACAGGGGCTTAAGGGGCGAGCAGTACTTC. Translated, it gives CASSAGDRGLRGEQYF.

The genes are TRBV30 and TRBJ1-6, with 8 bases lining up with TRBD1. The V segment lost 0 bases and the J segment 9 bases; nucleotides outside the gene matches: 1. The CDR3 is 13 residues long. The germline gives CDR1 GTSNPN, CDR2 SVGIG (reference sequence). The CDR3 loop is CAWSVDRVSPLHF. As DNA, the CDR3 is TGTGCCTGGAGTGTGGACAGGGTTTCACCCCTCCACTTT.

The chain uses TRBV28 and TRBJ2-1; D is ambiguous. The CDR3 covers 14 residues. V was trimmed by 3 bases and J by 9 bases, leaving 15 bases between them. CDR1 is MDHEN, CDR2 SYDVKM, per germline. The CDR3 coding sequence is TGTGCCAGCAGTTTTTCTACAGTTCTGGTTGAGCAGTTCTTC. Protein sequence: CASSFSTVLVEQFF.

The J gene is TRBJ1-5, the V gene TRBV28; 10 bases agree with TRBD1. This CDR3 comprises 15 residues. V lost 5 bases to trimming and J lost 3 bases; unmatched junction nucleotides: 4. Germline CDR1 and CDR2: MDHEN and SYDVKM. The CDR3 DNA is TGTGCCAGCAGTCCGGGACAGGGGCTCAATCAGCCCCAGCATTTT. It translates to CASSPGQGLNQPQHF. The full variable domain, its missing parts supplied by reference TRBV28 and TRBJ1-5, is DVKVTQSSRYLVKRTGEKVFLECVQDMDHENMFWYRQDPGLGLRLIYFSYDVKMKEKGDIPEGYSVSREKKERFSLILESASTNQTSMYLCASSPGQGLNQPQHFGDGTRLSIL.

The chain carries TRBV3-1 (or the pseudogene TRBV3-2) and TRBJ2-4; a weak D match, TRBD1 (6 bases). From germline, CDR1 is LGHDT and CDR2 YNNKEL (reference sequence). CDR3 size: 13 residues. Deletions cut 5 bases from V and 6 bases from J, with 11 bases between. CDR3 DNA: TGTGCCAGCAGCTCCAAGGGGGTAAACATTCAGTACTTC. It specifies CASSSKGVNIQYF.

Comment on this clone: Compared with germline, one end of the junction differs, possibly owing to a read error. The rearrangement links TRBV4-1 to TRBJ1-2; D gene ambiguous. Germline CDR1 MGHRA, CDR2 YSYEKL. The CDR3 consists of 12 residues. CDR3 amino acids: CANSQTDSGYTF. DNA of the CDR3: TGCGCCAACAGCCAAACGGACTCTGGCTACACCTTC.